These T cell receptor beta chains were read from a single sample in a study of cytomegalovirus exposure and HLA in healthy donors. Clones were sequenced by immunoSEQ multiplex PCR, and TCRdb holds only the in-frame ones, with some missing. Among about 220,000 clones listed, over 80% were seen once. Sequences were obtained from PBMCs. Receptors were obtained from a young woman in good health and CMV-seropositive. Both conserved end residues are part of each CDR3. A D gene is named only where the DNA matches it firmly. Clone size is shown for a subset of rows, as once, few, many or a class of expanded clone.

d_call	v_call	j_call	clone_size	cdr3_nt	cdr3_aa
-	TRBV6-1	TRBJ1-1	-	TGTGCCAGCAGTGGTGGGGGAGGAACAGGAGTGAACACTGAAGCTTTCTTT	CASSGGGGTGVNTEAFF
TRBD1	TRBV28	TRBJ1-5	-	TGTGCCAGCATCTCAGGGGCAGGGGGCGAATATCAGCCCCAGCATTTT	CASISGAGGEYQPQHF
-	TRBV28	TRBJ1-4	-	TGTGCCAGCAGCCGGGGGGGGCGCGGTGAAAAACTGTTTTTT	CASSRGGRGEKLFF
-	TRBV6-5	TRBJ1-2	-	TGTGCCAGCAGGATAGGGGATGGCTACACCTTC	CASRIGDGYTF
TRBD2	TRBV6-1	TRBJ2-1	-	TGTGCCAGCAGTGTACGGACTAGCGGGAGTGCCGCCGTCAATGAGCAGTTCTTC	CASSVRTSGSAAVNEQFF
-	TRBV25-1	TRBJ2-5	-	TGTGCCAGCAGTGTACAGGGATTAGAGACCCAGTACTTC	CASSVQGLETQYF
-	TRBV7-6	TRBJ2-3	-	TGTGCCAGCAGCTTAGAAGTAGTTTCGGTCCTCGATACGCAGTATTTT	CASSLEVVSVLDTQYF
TRBD1	TRBV6-5	TRBJ2-7	-	TGTGCCAGCAGGGCGGGACAGGGAGTCTACGAGCAGTACTTC	CASRAGQGVYEQYF
-	TRBV5-6	TRBJ2-1	-	TGTGCCAGCAGCTTGCCCAACAGGGGGGGCAATGAGCAGTTCTTC	CASSLPNRGGNEQFF
TRBD1	TRBV27	TRBJ2-2	-	TGTGCCAGCCAAGACAGGGGGAGGAGGGAGCTGTTTTTT	CASQDRGRRELFF
-	TRBV27	TRBJ2-1	-	TGTGCCAGCAGCTTGACACTCCTTAGCTCCTACAATGAGCAGTTCTTC	CASSLTLLSSYNEQFF
TRBD2	TRBV5-1	TRBJ2-1	-	TGCGCCAGCAGGTTCCCGGGACTAGCGGGAACTGAGCAGTTCTTC	CASRFPGLAGTEQFF
-	TRBV7-3	TRBJ2-1	-	TGTGCCAGCAGCTTAGACTTCCGCAGGGAGCAGTTCTTC	CASSLDFRREQFF
-	TRBV13	TRBJ1-2	-	TGTGCCAGCACCACGAGGGCCTACTATGGCTACACCTTC	CASTTRAYYGYTF
-	TRBV6-6	TRBJ1-5	-	TGTGCCAGCAGTTACTCGGGGGATGGCAATCAGCCCCAGCATTTT	CASSYSGDGNQPQHF
TRBD2	TRBV7-2	TRBJ2-2	-	TGTGCCAGCAGCTTAGGGGGTAGCGGGAGCACCGGGGAGCTGTTTTTT	CASSLGGSGSTGELFF
-	TRBV27	TRBJ2-3	once	TGTGCCAGCAGGGTCGGGGGTGCGCAGTATTTT	CASRVGGAQYF
TRBD1	TRBV4-1	TRBJ2-3	-	TGCGCCAGCAGCCCACGGGACAGGGGGCGCCGAAATACGCAGTATTTT	CASSPRDRGRRNTQYF
-	TRBV5-1	TRBJ2-7	-	TGCGCCAGCAGCTTTGTGGCAGGGGATACCTACGAGCAGTACTTC	CASSFVAGDTYEQYF
-	TRBV7-3	TRBJ2-1	-	TGTGCCAGCAGCCCCATGGACGAAGGGAGCACGTACAATGAGCAGTTCTTC	CASSPMDEGSTYNEQFF
-	TRBV9	TRBJ1-2	-	TGTGCCAGCAGCGTAGATTTAGGGCACTATGGCTACACCTTC	CASSVDLGHYGYTF
-	TRBV30	TRBJ2-1	-	TGTGCCTGGAGTTTCAGCTCCTACAATGAGCAGTTCTTC	CAWSFSSYNEQFF
TRBD1	TRBV5-1	TRBJ2-3	-	TGCGCCAGCAGCCTCCGGGACAGGGCCAACGCAGATACGCAGTATTTT	CASSLRDRANADTQYF
TRBD2	TRBV29-1	TRBJ2-7	-	TGCAGCGTTGACGCCCCGACGGGGGGCTACGAGCAGTACTTC	CSVDAPTGGYEQYF
-	TRBV2	TRBJ2-1	few	TGTGCCACCTTTTCGGACAATGAGCAGTTCTTC	CATFSDNEQFF
-	TRBV13	TRBJ1-1	-	TGTGCCAGCAGCCCCACAGGAGGGGTGAACACTGAAGCTTTCTTT	CASSPTGGVNTEAFF
-	TRBV2	TRBJ1-1	-	TGTGCCAGCAGTGATCCCCGGGGTCTGGGGATGAAAATTGCTTTCTTT	CASSDPRGLGMKIAFF
-	TRBV4-2	TRBJ2-5	few	TGTGCCAGCAGCCAACAAGCAGAACAAGAGACCCAGTACTTC	CASSQQAEQETQYF
TRBD1	TRBV2	TRBJ2-7	-	TGTGCCAGCAGTTTAAGCCCCCCGGGACAGGGTTTACACGAGCAGTACTTC	CASSLSPPGQGLHEQYF
-	TRBV25-1	TRBJ1-4	-	TGTGCCAGCAGTGTGTTAGACATGAGTAATGAAAAACTGTTTTTT	CASSVLDMSNEKLFF
-	TRBV30	TRBJ2-3	-	TGTGCCTGGAGTCTTACTCAGGGAGATACGCAGTATTTT	CAWSLTQGDTQYF
-	TRBV6-1	TRBJ1-2	-	TGTGCCAGCAGTGAGAGACAGGCCTATTGGGGCTACACCTTC	CASSERQAYWGYTF
-	TRBV7-8	TRBJ1-5	-	TGTGCCAGCAGCTTAGCCGGGACTGGGGTAGGGACCCAGCATTTT	CASSLAGTGVGTQHF
-	TRBV30	TRBJ2-7	-	TGTGCCTGGAGCGTCCCAGACGGCGGTATCTACGAGCAGTACTTC	CAWSVPDGGIYEQYF
-	TRBV6-1	TRBJ2-2	-	TGTGCCAGCAGGGAGGGGAACACCGGGGAGCTGTTTTTT	CASREGNTGELFF
-	TRBV4-2	TRBJ2-7	-	TGTGCCAGCAGCCAGGTTAGCGGTGGGAGCTCCTACGAGCAGTACTTC	CASSQVSGGSSYEQYF
-	TRBV30	TRBJ1-2	-	TGTGCCTGGAGTGAAGGAGGGGTCGGCTATGGCTACACCTTC	CAWSEGGVGYGYTF
-	TRBV30	TRBJ1-2	-	TGTGCCTGGAGTGTAGGCAACCCCTATGGCTACACCTTC	CAWSVGNPYGYTF
-	TRBV27	TRBJ2-1	-	TGTGCCAGCAATGCAGGTTGGGGCCTCTACAATGAGCAGTTCTTC	CASNAGWGLYNEQFF
TRBD1	TRBV4-1	TRBJ1-1	-	TGCGCCAGCAGTAGGGACAGGGCAATGAACACTGAAGCTTTCTTT	CASSRDRAMNTEAFF
TRBD1	TRBV5-1	TRBJ2-1	-	TGCGCCAGCAGCCATAGACAGGGGACATACAATGAGCAGTTCTTC	CASSHRQGTYNEQFF
TRBD1	TRBV4-1	TRBJ1-1	few	TGCGCCAGCAGCCAAGGGGCAGGGGGTGGAACTGAAGCTTTCTTT	CASSQGAGGGTEAFF
-	TRBV10-3	TRBJ1-1	-	TGTGCCATCAGTGAGAACTCAGGGGCCAGTGCTTTCTTT	CAISENSGASAFF
TRBD2	TRBV10-3	TRBJ2-7	-	TGTGCCATCAGTACCGGGACTAGCGGCTACGAGCAGTACTTC	CAISTGTSGYEQYF
TRBD2	TRBV10-3	TRBJ2-3	-	TGTGCCATAAAGACTAGCAGCCGCAAATGGGGCACAGATACGCAGTATTTT	CAIKTSSRKWGTDTQYF
TRBD1	TRBV5-5	TRBJ1-1	-	TGTGCCAGCAGCAGACAGGGGGCGTTCCCTGAAGCTTTCTTT	CASSRQGAFPEAFF
-	TRBV29-1	TRBJ1-2	few	TGCAGCGTTGAGAATCCGAGAACTAACTATGGCTACACCTTC	CSVENPRTNYGYTF